These 24 T cell receptor beta chains originate from one sample sequenced in a study of T cell clones after liver transplantation. Clones were sequenced by immunoSEQ multiplex PCR, and TCRdb holds only the in-frame ones, with some missing. The sample has about 75,000 clones; about nine tenths are singletons. The sample consisted of CD4+ T cells from blood, taken before liver transplant. These TCRs come from a human donor who received a liver transplant.

This rearrangement joins TRBV2 to TRBJ2-5; the match to TRBD1 covers 7 bases. After removal of 5 bases from V and 4 bases from J, the junction contained 7 bases not matched to a gene. This CDR3 comprises 14 residues. Germline values: CDR1 SNHLY, CDR2 FYNNEI. The CDR3 nucleotides read TGTGCCAGCAGTACAGGGGACACGGGAGAGACCCAGTACTTC. This translates into CASSTGDTGETQYF. The whole variable domain, filled in from reference TRBV2 and TRBJ2-5, reads EPEVTQTPSHQVTQMGQEVILRCVPISNHLYFYWYRQILGQKVEFLVSFYNNEISEKSEIFDDQFSVERPDGSNFTLKIRSTKLEDSAMYFCASSTGDTGETQYFGPGTRLLVL.

The J gene is TRBJ1-1, the V gene TRBV25-1; 9 positions match TRBD1. Germline-derived CDR1 and CDR2 are MGHDK and SYGVNS. V shed 4 bases and J 5 bases; nucleotides not matched to a gene: 5. CDR3 length equals 14 residues. The CDR3 DNA sequence: TGTGCCAGCAGTGGACAGGGGGTAAGGACTGAAGCTTTCTTT. Translating gives CASSGQGVRTEAFF. Based on the CDR3 plus reference TRBV25-1 and TRBJ1-1, the full variable domain is EADIYQTPRYLVIGTGKKITLECSQTMGHDKMYWYQQDPGMELHLIHYSYGVNSTEKGDLSSESTVSRIRTEHFPLTLESARPSHTSQYLCASSGQGVRTEAFFGQGTRLTVV.

The chain combines TRBV6-1 with TRBJ1-1; D is undetermined. CDR1 and CDR2 (germline): MNHNS, SASEGT. V gave up 7 bases and J gave up 2 bases, with 14 bases separating them. CDR3 length: 14 residues. In DNA form, the CDR3 reads TGTGCCAGCATTTTCTCCCCGGGCAACACTGAAGCTTTCTTT. Its protein product is CASIFSPGNTEAFF.

The V and J genes are TRBV6-1 and TRBJ2-5; D is ambiguous. The CDR3 totals 14 residues. Germline V gene lookup returns CDR1 MNHNS and CDR2 SASEGT. V was clipped by 3 bases and J by 2 bases, with 10 bases between them. The CDR3 reads CASSDYILQETQYF. Here the CDR3 DNA reads TGTGCCAGCAGTGATTATATCTTACAAGAGACCCAGTACTTC.

The chain couples TRBV11-3 to TRBJ2-3; 8 bases agree with TRBD2. From germline, CDR1 is SGHNT and CDR2 YENEEA. V was pared by 5 bases and J by 2 bases, with 3 bases of the junction left unmatched. The CDR3 length is 14 residues. CDR3 protein: CASSRGGNTDTQYF. For the CDR3, the DNA is TGTGCCAGCAGCCGGGGGGGCAACACAGATACGCAGTATTTT.

This clone has just one count. The V gene is TRBV4-2, the J gene TRBJ2-1; possibly TRBD1 for D (6 bases). Looked up from germline, CDR1 is LGHNA and CDR2 is YNFKEQ. V was clipped by 11 bases and J by 5 bases, with 16 bases between them. The CDR3 covers 13 residues. CDR3: CASNRNRDNEQFF. In DNA, the CDR3 is TGTGCCTCCAACCGGAACAGGGACAATGAGCAGTTCTTC.

This chain links TRBV27 with TRBJ2-1, with D perhaps given as TRBD1 or TRBD2 (6 bases each). CDR1 MNHEY and CDR2 SMNVEV come from the germline V gene (reference sequence). V was shortened by 5 bases and J by 4 bases, with 21 bases between the two germline ends. The length of the CDR3 is 17 residues. CDR3 region: CASSPGQGRGLYNEQFF. CDR3 nucleotides: TGTGCCAGCAGTCCCGGACAAGGCAGGGGACTTTACAATGAGCAGTTCTTC.

CDR3 DNA sequence: TGTGCCAGCAGCAAAGCCGGGACTAGCGGGGCCCTCACAGATACGCAGTATTTT. Residues: CASSKAGTSGALTDTQYF. The chain uses TRBV21-1 and TRBJ2-3; the D segment call TRBD2 is taken from the table without a DNA check. TRBV21-1 is designated a pseudogene. The CDR3 has 18 amino acids.

About this clone: Other DNA variants within this sample encode the same CDR3. The chain recombines TRBV11-3 with TRBJ1-1; no clear D gene. Germline V gives CDR1 SGHNT, CDR2 YENEEA. V dropped 1 base and J dropped 1 base, with 4 bases sitting between them. The length of the CDR3 is 13 residues. The CDR3 DNA is TGTGCCAGCAGCTTAGGTGGGAACACTGAAGCTTTCTTT. Translating it yields CASSLGGNTEAFF. The full variable domain, with the rest looked up from reference TRBV11-3 and TRBJ1-1, is EAGVVQSPRYKIIEKKQPVAFWCNPISGHNTLYWYLQNLGQGPELLIRYENEEAVDDSQLPKDRFSAERLKGVDSTLKIQPAELGDSAVYLCASSLGGNTEAFFGQGTRLTVV.

The rearrangement links TRBV5-4 to TRBJ2-7; D unresolved. The CDR3 totals 12 residues. Germline V gene sequence: CDR1 SGHNT, CDR2 YYREEE (reference sequence). V lost 3 bases and J lost 3, with 7 bases in between. The CDR3 is CASSSTNYEQYF. The CDR3 DNA reads TGTGCCAGCAGCTCGACCAACTACGAGCAGTACTTC.

The rearrangement uses TRBV5-8 and TRBJ1-5, with 7 positions matching TRBD1. J gave up 2 bases and V 5 bases, and 10 bases lay outside the gene matches. The CDR3 sequence is 16 residues long. The germline gives CDR1 SGHTS, CDR2 YDEGEE. CDR3 sequence: CASSNRGGGGNQPQHF. CDR3 bases: TGTGCCAGCAGTAACAGGGGAGGCGGGGGCAATCAGCCCCAGCATTTT.

This chain uses TRBV28 with TRBJ2-3; 8 nucleotides align to TRBD2. Germline CDR1 is MDHEN and CDR2 is SYDVKM. The CDR3 is 14 residues long. V lost 5 bases and J lost 0; bases outside the gene matches: 1. Here the CDR3 DNA reads TGTGCCAGCAGTCCTAGCGGGAGCACAGATACGCAGTATTTT. Translated: CASSPSGSTDTQYF.

The chain has TRBV2 and TRBJ2-3; 16 bases agree with TRBD2. Germline V gives CDR1 SNHLY, CDR2 FYNNEI. The CDR3 is made up of 19 amino acids. V trimming: 6 bases; J trimming: 4 bases; junction bases outside the gene matches: 13. The DNA for the CDR3 is TGTGCCAGCAGCATAAAGGGACTAGCGGGAGGGTTAAAGGCAGATACGCAGTATTTT. It codes for CASSIKGLAGGLKADTQYF.

The chain uses TRBV18 and TRBJ2-1; perhaps TRBD2 as D (6 bases). This CDR3 region has 15 residues. The V gene lost 2 bases and the J gene lost 5 bases, with 13 bases spanning the gap. The germline CDR1 and CDR2 sequences are KGHSH and LQKENI. The CDR3 region is CASSPAGIEDNEQFF. The CDR3 bases are TGTGCCAGCTCACCAGCGGGAATTGAGGACAATGAGCAGTTCTTC. The variable domain in full, with the rest retrieved from reference TRBV18 and TRBJ2-1, is NAGVMQNPRHLVRRRGQEARLRCSPMKGHSHVYWYRQLPEEGLKFMVYLQKENIIDESGMPKERFSAEFPKEGPSILRIQQVVRGDSAAYFCASSPAGIEDNEQFFGPGTRLTVL.

This chain links TRBV27 with TRBJ1-5; TRBD1 is a possible D gene (5 bases). V shed 6 bases and J shed 2 bases, with 5 bases lying between them. The CDR3 length is 12 residues. CDR1 MNHEY and CDR2 SMNVEV come from the germline V gene (reference sequence). The CDR3 spells CASRQGNQPQHF. The CDR3 DNA reads TGTGCCAGCAGACAGGGCAATCAGCCCCAGCATTTT.

V and J are TRBV6-1 and TRBJ1-1; D unclear. Per the germline V gene, CDR1 is MNHNS and CDR2 is SASEGT. V was trimmed by 6 bases and J by 8 bases, leaving 7 bases between them. There are 10 residues in the CDR3. Here the CDR3 DNA reads TGTGCCAGCAGGAAAGGGGAAGCTTTCTTT. Its translation: CASRKGEAFF.

This chain connects TRBV2 to TRBJ1-1; D is unclear. V gave up 7 bases and J gave up 4 bases, with 13 bases separating them. Looked up from germline, CDR1 is SNHLY and CDR2 is FYNNEI. The length of the CDR3 is 13 residues. CDR3: CASTIAGPTEAFF. The CDR3 bases are TGTGCCAGCACCATTGCCGGGCCCACTGAAGCTTTCTTT.

The CDR3 DNA reads TGTGCCAGCAGTGTTGGGAGCGGGAGGGCCCCCACAGATACGCAGTATTTT. It translates to CASSVGSGRAPTDTQYF. V gene TRBV6-1 combines with J gene TRBJ2-3; 10 bases match TRBD2. With V trimmed by 4 bases and J by 2 bases, 9 bases remained unmatched. The CDR3 sequence is 17 residues long. Germline-derived CDR1 and CDR2 are MNHNS and SASEGT.

This chain connects TRBV7-9 to TRBJ1-2; D gene uncertain. Trimming removed 5 bases from V and 1 base from J, with 11 bases in between. This CDR3 has 14 amino acids. CDR1 is SEHNR, CDR2 FQNEAQ, per germline (reference sequence). DNA of the CDR3: TGTGCCAGCAGCACCCCTAGGATTAACTATGGCTACACCTTC. It is translated as CASSTPRINYGYTF.

The chain joins TRBV4-3 to TRBJ2-3; D might be TRBD1 or TRBD2, each matching 5 bases. V was cut by 4 bases and J by 0 bases, with 20 bases left in between. The CDR3 sequence is 18 residues long. CDR1 and CDR2 from the germline V gene are LGHNA and YSLEER. The CDR3 region is CASSRFLGTPGSTDTQYF. The CDR3 region has the DNA TGCGCCAGCAGCCGATTCCTGGGGACCCCAGGGAGCACAGATACGCAGTATTTT.

V is TRBV18 and J is TRBJ1-5; tentatively, D is TRBD1 (6 bases). Trimming removed 5 bases at V and 7 bases at J, with 15 bases between. The CDR3 length is 14 residues. Germline V gives CDR1 KGHSH, CDR2 LQKENI. The CDR3 is CASSRSGRGQPQHF. CDR3 bases: TGTGCCAGCTCAAGATCGGGCAGGGGCCAGCCCCAGCATTTT.

The CDR3 reads CAWILQRGLQFF. In nucleotides, the CDR3 is TGTGCCTGGATTTTGCAGCGGGGGCTGCAGTTCTTC. The V gene is TRBV30, the J gene TRBJ2-1; 8 bases fit TRBD2. CDR1 and CDR2 from the germline V gene are GTSNPN and SVGIG (reference sequence). Losses at the gene ends were 4 bases for V and 12 bases for J; bases not matched to a gene: 8. This CDR3 has 12 residues.

The V and J genes are TRBV6-6 and TRBJ2-5; D unclear. V shed 7 bases and J shed 1 base, with 4 bases lying between them. Germline V gene sequence: CDR1 MNHNY, CDR2 SVGAGI (reference sequence). The length of the CDR3 is 11 residues. The CDR3 here is CASTAQETQYF. DNA of the CDR3: TGTGCCAGCACGGCCCAAGAGACCCAGTACTTC.

The rearrangement joins TRBV2 to TRBJ1-4; weak D call: TRBD1 (6 bases). The germline V gene has CDR1 SNHLY and CDR2 FYNNEI. V shed 7 bases and J shed 3 bases, with 15 bases lying between them. The CDR3 has 15 residues. The CDR3 spells CASTRGGSPNEKLFF. As DNA, the CDR3 is TGTGCCAGCACTAGAGGGGGGTCCCCTAATGAAAAACTGTTTTTT. Full variable domain (rest looked up from reference TRBV2 and TRBJ1-4): EPEVTQTPSHQVTQMGQEVILRCVPISNHLYFYWYRQILGQKVEFLVSFYNNEISEKSEIFDDQFSVERPDGSNFTLKIRSTKLEDSAMYFCASTRGGSPNEKLFFGSGTQLSVL.